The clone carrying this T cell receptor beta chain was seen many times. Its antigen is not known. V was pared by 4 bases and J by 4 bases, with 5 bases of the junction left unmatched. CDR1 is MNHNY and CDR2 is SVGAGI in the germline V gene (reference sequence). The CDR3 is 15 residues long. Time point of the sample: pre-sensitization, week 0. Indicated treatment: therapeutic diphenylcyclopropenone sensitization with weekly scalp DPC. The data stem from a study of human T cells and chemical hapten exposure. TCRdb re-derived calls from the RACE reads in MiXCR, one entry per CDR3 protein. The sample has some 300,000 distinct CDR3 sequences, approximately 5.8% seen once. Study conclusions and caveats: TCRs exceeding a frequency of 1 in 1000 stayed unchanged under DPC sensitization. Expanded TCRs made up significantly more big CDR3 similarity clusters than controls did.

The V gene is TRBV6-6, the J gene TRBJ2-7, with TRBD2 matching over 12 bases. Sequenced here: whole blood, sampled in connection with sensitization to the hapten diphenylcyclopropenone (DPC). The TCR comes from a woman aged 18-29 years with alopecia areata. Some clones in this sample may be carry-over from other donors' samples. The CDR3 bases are TGTGCCAGCAGTTTCCCGGGACTAGCGGGTTACGAGCAGTACTTC. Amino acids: CASSFPGLAGYEQYF.